The sequence of this T cell receptor beta chain was determined in a study of glioma-infiltrating T cells after dendritic cell vaccination. CDR1 is SNHLY, CDR2 FYNNEI, per germline. V was pared by 8 bases and J by 1 base, with 17 bases between. The CDR3 contains 15 residues. The repertoire was sequenced with immunoSEQ multiplex PCR; TCRdb's copy has only in-frame clones and lacks some. The sample consists of 80,000 to 100,000 clones, around three quarters of them appearing once. Sequencing was performed on blood, taken before dendritic cell vaccination. The gene calls are TRBV2 and TRBJ1-1, with D perhaps matching TRBD1 (5 bases). This TCR was sampled from a human donor with glioblastoma. The DNA of the CDR3 is TGTGCCAGCTCATTTCGGGGGGTGAAGAACACTGAAGCTTTCTTT. As protein: CASSFRGVKNTEAFF.